This note documents a single TCR beta chain sequence. No antigen is known for it. The CDR3 length is 15 residues. J lost 6 bases, V lost 1 base, and 2 bases had no gene match. The germline CDR1 and CDR2 sequences are SGHNT and YYREEE (reference sequence). Original processing notes: Junction-only sequences produced by ImmunoSEQ had no quality scores, so filtering differed. TCRdb's table, derived via immunoSEQ multiplex PCR, lists solely in-frame clones and lacks some. The V and J calls and clone size come from that table; D and trimming were worked out from the DNA. This table holds about 1 million clones, around 82% found once. The sample originates from a study of shared clonotypes between healthy human individuals. Study information: Three plates were used per donor for CD4 naive, three for CD4 memory, two for CD8 naive and one for CD8 memory. Study-level findings and limits: Non-shared clonotypes had lower generation probabilities than clonotypes shared by all four sorted-subset donors.

This clonotype originated in a man between 18 and 35 years old in good health. Some clones in this sample may be carry-over from other donors' samples. This chain links TRBV5-4 with TRBJ2-2; 11 nucleotides match TRBD1. The sequencing sample was made of memory CD4+ T cells from PBMCs. The subset: CD45RA-negative fraction. DNA for the CDR3: TGTGCCAGCAGCTTGTGGACAGGGGGCGCCGGGGAGCTGTTTTTT. Translating it yields CASSLWTGGAGELFF.